This entry features one T cell receptor (beta chain) sequence. The source of the sample is a study of cytomegalovirus exposure and HLA in healthy donors. CDR3 length: 13 residues. Germline V CDR1 and CDR2: LNHNV, YYDKDF (reference sequence). V was clipped by 5 bases and J by 5 bases; unmatched bases: 2. Clones were sequenced by immunoSEQ multiplex PCR, and TCRdb holds only the in-frame ones, with some missing. This sample has 220,000 or so clones; approximately 82% occur once, and the top ten carry around 5.4%. This sequence was found in a woman between 18 and 29 years old in good health and CMV-seronegative. The sequencing input was PBMCs. V usage is TRBV15 and J usage is TRBJ2-1; TRBD2 agrees at 8 bases. CDR3 coding DNA: TGTGCCACCAGCGGACTAGCCCACAATGAGCAGTTCTTC. Amino acids: CATSGLAHNEQFF.